Listed below are T cell receptor beta chains from one sample, sequenced in a study of T cells after yellow fever vaccination. TCRdb reprocessed the 5' RACE reads via MiXCR and lists one record per CDR3 protein. The sample lists hundreds of thousands of distinct CDR3 sequences; roughly an eighth were seen once. Material: PBMCs, obtained on the day of the yellow fever booster vaccination. The receptors derive from a man aged 25 to 40 who received the YFV17D yellow fever vaccine. Each CDR3 is given with its conserved first and last residue. A D gene is named only where the DNA matches it firmly. Not all rows give a size; the values are once, few, many and, for expanded clones, a class.

>TRBJ2-3|NA|TRBV25-1|NA
CASATSGTPDTQYF
TGTGCCAGCGCTACCTCGGGGACCCCAGATACGCAGTATTTT
>TRBJ2-3|NA|TRBV18|few
CASSPSVPSTDTQYF
TGTGCCAGCTCACCTAGCGTACCCAGCACAGATACGCAGTATTTT
>TRBJ1-3|NA|TRBV5-1|few
CASNQSPGNTIYF
TGCGCCAGCAACCAAAGCCCTGGAAACACCATATATTTT
>TRBJ2-4|NA|TRBV7-9|NA
CASSHNQGGIQYF
TGTGCCAGCAGCCATAACCAGGGAGGCATTCAGTACTTC
>TRBJ2-1|NA|TRBV4-2|few
CASSQDGRGSSYNEQFF
TGTGCCAGCAGCCAAGATGGCCGGGGAAGCTCCTACAATGAGCAGTTCTTC
>TRBJ2-7|TRBD1|TRBV7-2|many
CASSLGRGQTNYEQYF
TGTGCCAGCAGCTTAGGTCGGGGACAGACCAACTACGAGCAGTACTTC
>TRBJ1-5|TRBD1|TRBV7-2|NA
CAISAGTGGQPQHF
TGTGCCATCAGTGCCGGGACAGGGGGTCAGCCCCAGCATTTT
>TRBJ1-3|NA|TRBV29-1|NA
CSVRDPGNTIYF
TGCAGCGTTCGGGATCCTGGAAACACCATATATTTT
>TRBJ2-3|NA|TRBV20-1|few
CSASGGGATDTQYF
TGCAGTGCTAGCGGGGGCGGGGCGACAGATACGCAGTATTTT
>TRBJ2-3|TRBD2|TRBV7-8|many
CASSFGTSGDTQYF
TGTGCCAGCAGCTTCGGGACTAGCGGAGATACGCAGTATTTT
>TRBJ2-3|NA|TRBV18|NA
CASSPIGAHTDTQYF
TGTGCCAGCTCACCAATTGGAGCTCACACAGATACGCAGTATTTT
>TRBJ1-3|NA|TRBV12-3/TRBV12-4|NA
CASSYSGGSASGNTIYF
TGTGCCAGCAGTTATTCTGGTGGGTCAGCTTCTGGAAACACCATATATTTT
>TRBJ2-7|NA|TRBV20-1|NA
CSAKGRGDEQYF
TGCAGTGCTAAGGGCAGGGGCGACGAGCAGTACTTC
>TRBJ2-1|TRBD2|TRBV5-6|many
CASSLTSGYNEQFF
TGTGCCAGCAGCTTAACTAGCGGCTACAATGAGCAGTTCTTC
>TRBJ2-1|TRBD2|TRBV2|few
CASSVRTSNGNEQFF
TGTGCCAGCAGCGTACGGACTAGCAACGGCAATGAGCAGTTCTTC
>TRBJ2-3|NA|TRBV9|few
CASSVGGVDTQYF
TGTGCCAGCAGCGTAGGGGGTGTGGATACGCAGTATTTT
>TRBJ2-1|NA|TRBV28|many
CASRVGARGGKNEQFF
TGTGCCAGCAGGGTAGGGGCCAGGGGAGGGAAAAATGAGCAGTTCTTC
>TRBJ2-4|NA|TRBV12-3/TRBV12-4|NA
CASSHRELKNIQYF
TGTGCCAGCAGCCACAGGGAATTGAAAAACATTCAGTACTTC
>TRBJ2-1|TRBD2|TRBV18|few
CASSPRTSPGNEQFF
TGTGCCAGCTCACCCCGGACTAGCCCAGGAAATGAGCAGTTCTTC
>TRBJ2-5|NA|TRBV7-8|NA
CASSLEAGLETQYF
TGTGCCAGCAGCTTAGAGGCAGGGTTGGAGACCCAGTACTTC
>TRBJ1-1|TRBD1|TRBV5-4|NA
CASSWEGASKTEAFF
TGTGCCAGCAGCTGGGAGGGGGCAAGTAAAACTGAAGCTTTCTTT
>TRBJ2-7|TRBD2|TRBV6-2/TRBV6-3|many
CASSLAATYEQYF
TGTGCCAGCAGTCTAGCGGCAACCTACGAGCAGTACTTC
>TRBJ1-5|NA|TRBV27|NA
CASSLLFSNQPQHF
TGTGCCAGCAGTTTGCTTTTTAGCAATCAGCCCCAGCATTTT
>TRBJ2-7|NA|TRBV5-1|many
CASSLMQDSYEQYF
TGCGCCAGCAGCTTGATGCAGGACAGCTACGAGCAGTACTTC
>TRBJ2-2|NA|TRBV6-5|NA
CASRRGFGELFF
TGTGCCAGCAGGCGAGGGTTCGGGGAGCTGTTTTTT
>TRBJ2-2|TRBD2|TRBV7-2|few
CASKGGGSANTGELFF
TGTGCCAGCAAGGGCGGCGGGAGTGCGAACACCGGGGAGCTGTTTTTT
>TRBJ2-3|TRBD2|TRBV10-2|few
CASSTHTTSGRPSDTQYF
TGCGCCAGCAGTACCCACACGACTAGCGGGAGACCCTCAGATACGCAGTATTTT
>TRBJ1-6|NA|TRBV7-2|NA
CASRGPGNSPLHF
TGTGCCAGCAGGGGGCCGGGTAATTCACCCCTCCACTTT
>TRBJ2-2|TRBD2|TRBV6-5|few
CASSYSPGGNTGELFF
TGTGCCAGCAGTTACTCTCCGGGAGGGAACACCGGGGAGCTGTTTTTT
>TRBJ2-1|NA|TRBV4-3|few
CASSQEGYLKTYNEQFF
TGCGCCAGCAGCCAAGAGGGCTACCTAAAAACCTACAATGAGCAGTTCTTC
>TRBJ1-1|TRBD1|TRBV20-1|NA
CSAGDRWKAEAFF
TGCAGTGCTGGGGACAGGTGGAAGGCTGAAGCTTTCTTT
>TRBJ2-1|NA|TRBV19|few
CASSISRDSYNEQFF
TGTGCCAGTAGTATCTCGAGGGACTCCTACAATGAGCAGTTCTTC
>TRBJ2-7|NA|TRBV15|NA
CATNKSRDVTYEQYF
TGTGCCACCAACAAATCTAGGGACGTAACCTACGAGCAGTACTTC
>TRBJ2-3|NA|TRBV20-1|NA
CSARDSVRPGTDTQYF
TGCAGTGCTAGAGATAGTGTCCGGCCAGGCACAGATACGCAGTATTTT